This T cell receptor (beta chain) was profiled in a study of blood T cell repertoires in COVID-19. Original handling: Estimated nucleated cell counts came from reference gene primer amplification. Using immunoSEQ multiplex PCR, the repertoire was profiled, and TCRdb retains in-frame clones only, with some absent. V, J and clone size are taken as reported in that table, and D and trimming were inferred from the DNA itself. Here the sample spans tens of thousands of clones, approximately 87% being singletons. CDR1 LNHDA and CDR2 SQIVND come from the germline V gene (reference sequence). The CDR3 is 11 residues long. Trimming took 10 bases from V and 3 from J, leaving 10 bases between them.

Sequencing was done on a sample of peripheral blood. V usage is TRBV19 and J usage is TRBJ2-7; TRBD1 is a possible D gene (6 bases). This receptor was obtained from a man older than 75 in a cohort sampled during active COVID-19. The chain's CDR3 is CATGQNYEQYF. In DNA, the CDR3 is TGTGCCACCGGACAGAACTACGAGCAGTACTTC.